A selection of T cell receptor beta chains follows, all from one sample in a study of chemoradiotherapy in HPV16-positive cancers. The protocol was immunoSEQ multiplex PCR, while the TCRdb copy is restricted to in-frame clones and leaves out a portion. Of fewer than 40,000 clones listed, about nine tenths are singletons. Here the sequenced sample was blood, taken from a patient who underwent chemoradiotherapy. Receptors were obtained from a human donor with HPV-associated anogenital cancer. The CDR3 runs from the conserved cysteine through the conserved F or W. Each record gives: V gene, J gene, clone size, D gene, CDR3 protein, CDR3 DNA. D genes are given only for firm matches. Clone size is stated in some rows and not others, as once, few, many or a class when expanded.

v_gene: TRBV2; j_gene: TRBJ1-3; abundance: .; d_gene: .; CDR3aa: CASFPGNTIYF; CDR3nt: TGTGCCAGCTTTCCCGGAAACACCATATATTTT
v_gene: TRBV6-1; j_gene: TRBJ1-3; abundance: .; d_gene: .; CDR3aa: CASSEVGVRSRGNTIYF; CDR3nt: TGTGCCAGCAGTGAAGTAGGTGTCCGCTCTCGTGGAAACACCATATATTTT
v_gene: TRBV11-2; j_gene: TRBJ1-1; abundance: .; d_gene: .; CDR3aa: CASSPRPTLDTEAFF; CDR3nt: TGTGCCAGCAGTCCCCGCCCTACGCTTGACACTGAAGCTTTCTTT
v_gene: TRBV7-2; j_gene: TRBJ2-1; abundance: .; d_gene: .; CDR3aa: CASSSRGGDVYNEQFF; CDR3nt: TGTGCCAGCAGCTCTAGAGGCGGGGACGTCTACAATGAGCAGTTCTTC
v_gene: TRBV7-2; j_gene: TRBJ2-3; abundance: .; d_gene: .; CDR3aa: CASSLAPNRAYTDTQYF; CDR3nt: TGTGCCAGCAGCTTAGCACCCAACAGGGCCTACACAGATACGCAGTATTTT
v_gene: TRBV5-4; j_gene: TRBJ1-4; abundance: .; d_gene: TRBD1; CDR3aa: CASSSTGGEKLFF; CDR3nt: TGTGCCAGCAGCTCTACAGGGGGAGAAAAACTGTTTTTT
v_gene: TRBV7-8; j_gene: TRBJ2-2; abundance: .; d_gene: .; CDR3aa: CASSLVAGNTGELFF; CDR3nt: TGTGCCAGCAGCTTAGTGGCGGGGAACACCGGGGAGCTGTTTTTT
v_gene: TRBV5-1; j_gene: TRBJ1-1; abundance: once; d_gene: .; CDR3aa: CASSLVRDTEAFF; CDR3nt: TGCGCCAGCAGCTTGGTCAGGGACACTGAAGCTTTCTTT
v_gene: TRBV23-1; j_gene: TRBJ1-2; abundance: .; d_gene: .; CDR3aa: CASSQPRPIIYGYTF; CDR3nt: TGCGCCAGCAGTCAACCCCGACCGATCATATATGGCTACACCTTC
v_gene: TRBV6-5; j_gene: TRBJ1-1; abundance: .; d_gene: .; CDR3aa: CASSTDMNTEAFF; CDR3nt: TGTGCCAGCAGTACGGACATGAACACTGAAGCTTTCTTT
v_gene: TRBV6-5; j_gene: TRBJ1-1; abundance: .; d_gene: TRBD1; CDR3aa: CASSYVGTGGTEAFF; CDR3nt: TGTGCCAGCAGTTACGTAGGGACAGGGGGGACTGAAGCTTTCTTT
v_gene: TRBV7-2; j_gene: TRBJ2-1; abundance: once; d_gene: .; CDR3aa: CASSQDPTWGDEQFF; CDR3nt: TGTGCCAGCAGCCAAGACCCTACTTGGGGGGATGAGCAGTTCTTC
v_gene: TRBV5-6; j_gene: TRBJ2-1; abundance: .; d_gene: .; CDR3aa: CASSFPEGWEQFF; CDR3nt: TGTGCCAGCAGCTTCCCCGAGGGGTGGGAGCAGTTCTTC
v_gene: TRBV7-9; j_gene: TRBJ2-5; abundance: .; d_gene: .; CDR3aa: CASSFGTVQETQYF; CDR3nt: TGTGCCAGCAGCTTTGGGACGGTACAAGAGACCCAGTACTTC
v_gene: TRBV14; j_gene: TRBJ1-4; abundance: .; d_gene: .; CDR3aa: CASSQVGGGYRKLFF; CDR3nt: TGTGCCAGCAGCCAAGTTGGGGGGGGTTACCGGAAACTGTTTTTT
v_gene: TRBV10-1; j_gene: TRBJ2-7; abundance: .; d_gene: .; CDR3aa: CASSPGPGYEQYF; CDR3nt: TGCGCCAGCAGTCCCGGGCCTGGCTACGAGCAGTACTTC
v_gene: TRBV6-4; j_gene: TRBJ2-2; abundance: .; d_gene: .; CDR3aa: CASSDNGGTLSGELFF; CDR3nt: TGTGCCAGCAGTGATAATGGCGGGACATTAAGCGGGGAGCTGTTTTTT
v_gene: TRBV18; j_gene: TRBJ2-1; abundance: .; d_gene: TRBD1; CDR3aa: CASSPPMGQDTKQFF; CDR3nt: TGTGCCAGCTCACCACCGATGGGACAGGATACTAAGCAGTTCTTC
v_gene: TRBV5-6; j_gene: TRBJ2-4; abundance: .; d_gene: .; CDR3aa: CASSLGAKNIQYF; CDR3nt: TGTGCCAGCAGCTTGGGAGCCAAAAACATTCAGTACTTC
v_gene: TRBV6-5; j_gene: TRBJ1-1; abundance: .; d_gene: .; CDR3aa: CASSYSSFGAGTEAFF; CDR3nt: TGTGCCAGCAGTTACTCGAGTTTTGGGGCTGGGACTGAAGCTTTCTTT
v_gene: TRBV5-1; j_gene: TRBJ2-1; abundance: .; d_gene: TRBD1; CDR3aa: CASRGTGLGGGYEQFF; CDR3nt: TGCGCCAGCAGGGGGACAGGGCTCGGCGGCGGGTATGAGCAGTTCTTC
v_gene: TRBV11-2; j_gene: TRBJ1-1; abundance: .; d_gene: .; CDR3aa: CASSLEGGVNTEAFF; CDR3nt: TGTGCCAGCAGCTTAGAGGGTGGGGTGAACACTGAAGCTTTCTTT
v_gene: TRBV19; j_gene: TRBJ2-3; abundance: .; d_gene: .; CDR3aa: CASSLGLTDTQYF; CDR3nt: TGTGCCAGTAGTTTGGGGCTCACAGATACGCAGTATTTT
v_gene: TRBV9; j_gene: TRBJ2-5; abundance: .; d_gene: TRBD2; CDR3aa: CASSGGLWSGGIQETQYF; CDR3nt: TGTGCCAGCAGCGGAGGGTTATGGAGCGGGGGAATCCAAGAGACCCAGTACTTC
v_gene: TRBV11-2; j_gene: TRBJ2-7; abundance: .; d_gene: TRBD2; CDR3aa: CASSRGLAGNYEQYF; CDR3nt: TGTGCCAGCAGCCGGGGACTAGCGGGGAACTACGAGCAGTACTTC
v_gene: TRBV9; j_gene: TRBJ2-5; abundance: .; d_gene: TRBD2; CDR3aa: CASSVDPIAGGRETQYF; CDR3nt: TGTGCCAGCAGCGTAGACCCCATAGCGGGGGGCCGGGAGACCCAGTACTTC
v_gene: TRBV7-2; j_gene: TRBJ1-4; abundance: .; d_gene: .; CDR3aa: CASSLFRNNEKLFF; CDR3nt: TGTGCCAGCAGCTTATTCCGGAATAATGAAAAACTGTTTTTT
v_gene: TRBV4-1; j_gene: TRBJ2-1; abundance: .; d_gene: .; CDR3aa: CASSHYPRGPSDSEQFF; CDR3nt: TGCGCCAGCAGCCATTATCCCCGAGGACCTTCGGATTCTGAGCAGTTCTTC
v_gene: TRBV11-3; j_gene: TRBJ1-1; abundance: .; d_gene: TRBD1; CDR3aa: CASSYGQGDTEAFF; CDR3nt: TGTGCCAGCAGCTACGGACAGGGTGACACTGAAGCTTTCTTT
v_gene: TRBV7-3; j_gene: TRBJ1-6; abundance: .; d_gene: .; CDR3aa: CASSLRGNSPLHF; CDR3nt: TGTGCCAGCAGCTTACGGGGTAATTCACCCCTCCACTTT
v_gene: TRBV7-9; j_gene: TRBJ2-2; abundance: .; d_gene: TRBD1; CDR3aa: CASSLLWSGTGSGELFF; CDR3nt: TGTGCCAGCAGCTTACTGTGGTCCGGGACAGGGTCCGGGGAGCTGTTTTTT
v_gene: TRBV30; j_gene: TRBJ1-3; abundance: .; d_gene: .; CDR3aa: CAWSPPGTTGNTIYF; CDR3nt: TGTGCCTGGAGTCCACCCGGGACAACTGGAAACACCATATATTTT
v_gene: TRBV27; j_gene: TRBJ2-4; abundance: .; d_gene: TRBD1; CDR3aa: CASSLGQGANIQYF; CDR3nt: TGTGCCAGCAGTTTAGGACAGGGTGCGAACATTCAGTACTTC
v_gene: TRBV30; j_gene: TRBJ1-4; abundance: .; d_gene: .; CDR3aa: CAWSFSAPGGAGEKLFF; CDR3nt: TGTGCCTGGAGTTTTTCCGCCCCGGGAGGGGCCGGGGAAAAACTGTTTTTT
v_gene: TRBV9; j_gene: TRBJ1-1; abundance: .; d_gene: .; CDR3aa: CASSPRTAFF; CDR3nt: TGTGCCAGCAGCCCCAGAACGGCTTTCTTT
v_gene: TRBV4-1; j_gene: TRBJ1-1; abundance: .; d_gene: TRBD1; CDR3aa: CASRKGPGQYPNTEAFF; CDR3nt: TGCGCCAGCAGGAAGGGACCGGGACAGTATCCGAACACTGAAGCTTTCTTT